These T cell receptor beta chains were read from a single sample in a study of memory CD4+ T cells and cytomegalovirus serostatus. Measured with immunoSEQ multiplex PCR; TCRdb has only the in-frame clones, and not every one. The sample holds about 50,000 clones, about three quarters seen once. Sequenced sample: memory CD4+ T cells from blood. Receptors originate from an adult in good health and CMV-seronegative. The CDR3 runs from the conserved cysteine through the conserved F or W. The order of the fields is D gene, V gene, clone size, J gene, CDR3 protein, CDR3 DNA. A D gene is named only where the DNA matches it firmly. Rows may omit the clone size; those that give it use once, few, many or a size class.

TRBD2	TRBV2	-	TRBJ2-7	CATGRAAHEQYF	TGTGCCACCGGGAGGGCCGCGCACGAGCAGTACTTC
-	TRBV6-6	-	TRBJ2-7	CASSYSGGQRYEQYF	TGTGCCAGCAGTTACTCGGGGGGACAGCGCTACGAGCAGTACTTC
TRBD1	TRBV25-1	-	TRBJ1-4	CASTGQGMAEKLFF	TGTGCCAGCACTGGACAGGGAATGGCTGAAAAACTGTTTTTT
-	TRBV30	-	TRBJ2-1	CAWSVWGNEQFF	TGTGCCTGGAGTGTTTGGGGGAATGAGCAGTTCTTC
TRBD1	TRBV9	few	TRBJ1-3	CASSVDRVISSGNTIYF	TGTGCCAGCAGCGTCGACAGGGTCATCTCTTCTGGAAACACCATATATTTT
TRBD1	TRBV27	few	TRBJ1-4	CASSSGGAREKLFF	TGTGCCAGCAGTTCAGGGGGCGCCCGTGAAAAACTGTTTTTT
-	TRBV7-8	-	TRBJ1-2	CASSLVGRADYGYTF	TGTGCCAGCAGCTTAGTCGGCAGGGCCGACTATGGCTACACCTTC
-	TRBV28	few	TRBJ2-7	CASRFRERSYEQYF	TGTGCCAGCAGGTTCAGGGAGAGGAGTTACGAGCAGTACTTC
-	TRBV29-1	-	TRBJ2-6	CSVVLAASGANVLTF	TGCAGCGTTGTTTTGGCAGCCTCTGGGGCCAACGTCCTGACTTTC
TRBD2	TRBV5-5	-	TRBJ2-5	CASSLGIAGVGETQYF	TGTGCCAGCAGCTTGGGGATAGCGGGGGTAGGAGAGACCCAGTACTTC
-	TRBV9	-	TRBJ2-3	CASSTTTPNPTSTDTQYF	TGTGCCAGCAGCACCACCACTCCCAACCCCACTAGCACAGATACGCAGTATTTT
-	TRBV6-5	few	TRBJ1-1	CASSYGQGRNTEAFF	TGTGCCAGCAGTTACGGGCAGGGAAGGAACACTGAAGCTTTCTTT
TRBD1	TRBV7-2	-	TRBJ2-1	CASSLDRGNEQFF	TGTGCCAGCAGCTTGGACAGGGGAAATGAGCAGTTCTTC
TRBD2	TRBV19	-	TRBJ2-5	CASSPGREWVETQYF	TGTGCCAGTAGTCCAGGGCGGGAGTGGGTAGAGACCCAGTACTTC
-	TRBV28	-	TRBJ1-2	CASSAPGRIYGYTF	TGTGCCAGCAGTGCACCGGGACGGATCTATGGCTACACCTTC
-	TRBV9	-	TRBJ1-3	CASSVGGPLSGNTIYF	TGTGCCAGCAGCGTAGGAGGCCCGCTCTCTGGAAACACCATATATTTT
-	TRBV10-1	-	TRBJ2-5	CASPLRETQYF	TGCGCCAGCCCCCTCCGGGAGACCCAGTACTTC
-	TRBV6-5	few	TRBJ2-1	CASSAGAEQFF	TGTGCCAGCTCCGCGGGGGCCGAGCAGTTCTTC